These 14 T cell receptor beta chains were all obtained from the same sample, sequenced in a study of blood T cells in healthy people across ages. PCR was performed a second time for about 6 to 11 cycles using a sample-barcoded 5' primer and a J-beta primer mix. TCRdb recomputed calls from the 5' RACE reads with MiXCR, one row per CDR3 protein. The repertoire holds 980,000 or so distinct CDR3 sequences, about 48% seen once, with roughly an eighth in the top ten. The sequenced sample consisted of blood. The receptors here all came from a young man in good health.

This clonotype occurred many times. CDR3 in amino acids: CASWHHKHGTEAFF. The DNA for the CDR3 is TGTGCCAGCTGGCACCACAAACACGGGACTGAAGCTTTCTTT. The rearrangement joins TRBV6-1 to TRBJ1-1; D is uncertain. Trimming removed 8 bases at V and 5 bases at J, with 18 bases between. CDR1 and CDR2 (germline): MNHNS, SASEGT. This CDR3 has 14 residues.

On this clonotype: This may come from a read error, since a much larger clone is one base off. This chain uses TRBV2 with TRBJ2-1; no definite D call. CDR1 is SNHLY, CDR2 FYNNEI, per germline. Trimming stripped 6 bases from V and 8 bases from J, with 5 bases between. This CDR3 contains 10 residues. This CDR3 is CASRDDEQFF. DNA for the CDR3: TGTGCCAGCAGGGACGATGAGCAGTTCTTC.

In its sample, this clonotype was seen a few times. This chain connects TRBV5-1 to TRBJ2-6; D gene uncertain. Germline CDR1 and CDR2: SGHRS and YFSETQ. The CDR3 loop spans 16 amino acids. With 0 bases removed from V and 0 bases from J, the gap between germline ends came to 7 bases. The CDR3 DNA follows: TGCGCCAGCAGCTTGGACCTCATCTCTGGGGCCAACGTCCTGACTTTC. Its protein is CASSLDLISGANVLTF.

This chain connects TRBV29-1 to TRBJ2-6; 7 positions agree with TRBD1. This CDR3 is 15 amino acids long. Germline lookup yields CDR1 SQVTM and CDR2 ANQGSEA. V dropped 5 bases and J dropped 4; count of bases not matched to a gene: 8. CDR3 amino acids: CSVRKGGSGANVLTF. The CDR3 nucleotides read TGCAGCGTTCGGAAAGGGGGCTCCGGGGCCAACGTCCTGACTTTC. Using reference TRBV29-1 and TRBJ2-6 for the parts outside the CDR3, the full variable domain is SAVISQKPSRDICQRGTSLTIQCQVDSQVTMMFWYRQQPGQSLTLIATANQGSEATYESGFVIDKFPISRPNLTFSTLTVSNMSPEDSSIYLCSVRKGGSGANVLTFGAGSRLTVL.

The table lists this clonotype with a few counts. The chain joins TRBV6-2 or TRBV6-3 to TRBJ2-5; no clear D gene. Germline V gene data show CDR1 as MNHEY and CDR2 as SVGEGT. The CDR3 is 12 amino acids. V gave up 5 bases and J gave up 1 base, with 5 bases separating them. This CDR3 is CASSTLQETQYF. CDR3 coding DNA: TGTGCCAGCAGTACCCTCCAAGAGACCCAGTACTTC.

The rearrangement uses TRBV18 and TRBJ2-3; maybe TRBD1 (5 bases). Trimming took 5 bases from V and 2 from J, leaving 8 bases between them. This CDR3 is built from 13 residues. The germline gives CDR1 KGHSH, CDR2 LQKENI. This CDR3 reads CASSTTDTDTQYF. For the CDR3, the DNA is TGTGCCAGCTCAACGACAGACACAGATACGCAGTATTTT.

This chain joins TRBV28 and TRBJ2-5; D is undetermined. Near its end, the DNA agrees better with TRBJ2-7, so the J call may be wrong. Germline V gene lookup returns CDR1 MDHEN and CDR2 SYDVKM. The CDR3 covers 15 residues. CDR3 nucleotide sequence: TGTGCCAGCAGTGCGGCTGTTGGACGGCACTACGAGCAGTACTTC. Amino acids: CASSAAVGRHYEQYF.

This clonotype appeared a few times. The chain employs TRBV6-1 and TRBJ2-3; D uncertain. Germline V lookup: CDR1 MNHNS, CDR2 SASEGT. This CDR3 has 13 amino acids. V lost 1 base and J 2 bases, leaving 4 bases between the germline ends. The CDR3 DNA sequence: TGTGCCAGCAGTGAAGGCTACACAGATACGCAGTATTTT. It yields the protein CASSEGYTDTQYF.

The chain combines TRBV12-3 or TRBV12-4 with TRBJ1-4; TRBD1 agrees at 7 bases. The CDR3 has 15 residues. J gave up 0 bases and V 5 bases, and 3 bases lay outside the gene matches. The CDR3 DNA sequence: TGTGCCAGCAGTGGGGACAGAACAACTAATGAAAAACTGTTTTTT. Translating gives CASSGDRTTNEKLFF.

This clonotype was seen a handful of times. The V gene is TRBV7-2, the J gene TRBJ2-5, with 7 bases that match TRBD1. Per germline, CDR1 SGHTA and CDR2 FQGNSA. CDR3 length: 16 residues. V gave up 6 bases and J gave up 2 bases; unmatched junction bases: 12. CDR3 in amino acids: CASRHGHGQEQETQYF. The CDR3 region has the DNA TGTGCCAGCAGACACGGGCACGGACAGGAACAAGAGACCCAGTACTTC.

This clonotype was detected once. The chain recombines TRBV5-6 with TRBJ1-1; possibly TRBD1 for D (5 bases). V dropped 4 bases and J dropped 4 bases, with 14 bases sitting between them. This CDR3 comprises 14 residues. Per the germline V gene, CDR1 is SGHDT and CDR2 is YYEEEE. The CDR3 bases are TGTGCCAGCAGCCCGAGTGGGGCGGTCACTGAAGCTTTCTTT. Encoded protein: CASSPSGAVTEAFF.

This clonotype was detected many times. The CDR3 here is CSARVIRTYEQYF. The CDR3 nucleotides are TGCAGTGCTAGAGTTATACGCACCTACGAGCAGTACTTC. The V call is TRBV20-1, the J call TRBJ2-7; D remains unclear. V was clipped by 1 base and J by 2 bases, with 9 bases between them. Germline-derived CDR1 and CDR2 are DFQATT and SNEGSKA (reference sequence). This CDR3 has 13 residues.

The rearrangement uses TRBV7-9 and TRBJ2-3; D is unclear. The germline V gene encodes CDR1 SEHNR and CDR2 FQNEAQ (reference sequence). V was shortened by 3 bases and J by 2 bases, with 9 bases between the two germline ends. This CDR3 is 14 amino acids long. The CDR3 sequence is CASSFTTATDTQYF. The CDR3 DNA follows: TGTGCCAGCAGCTTTACGACCGCCACAGATACGCAGTATTTT.

The chain has TRBV12-3 or TRBV12-4 and TRBJ1-4; TRBD1 is a possible D gene (6 bases). The V end was cut by 7 bases, the J end by 4 bases, with 13 bases between. CDR3 length: 14 residues. CDR3 amino acids: CASNRGVLNEKLFF. As DNA, the CDR3 is TGTGCCAGCAATAGGGGGGTTCTTAATGAAAAACTGTTTTTT.